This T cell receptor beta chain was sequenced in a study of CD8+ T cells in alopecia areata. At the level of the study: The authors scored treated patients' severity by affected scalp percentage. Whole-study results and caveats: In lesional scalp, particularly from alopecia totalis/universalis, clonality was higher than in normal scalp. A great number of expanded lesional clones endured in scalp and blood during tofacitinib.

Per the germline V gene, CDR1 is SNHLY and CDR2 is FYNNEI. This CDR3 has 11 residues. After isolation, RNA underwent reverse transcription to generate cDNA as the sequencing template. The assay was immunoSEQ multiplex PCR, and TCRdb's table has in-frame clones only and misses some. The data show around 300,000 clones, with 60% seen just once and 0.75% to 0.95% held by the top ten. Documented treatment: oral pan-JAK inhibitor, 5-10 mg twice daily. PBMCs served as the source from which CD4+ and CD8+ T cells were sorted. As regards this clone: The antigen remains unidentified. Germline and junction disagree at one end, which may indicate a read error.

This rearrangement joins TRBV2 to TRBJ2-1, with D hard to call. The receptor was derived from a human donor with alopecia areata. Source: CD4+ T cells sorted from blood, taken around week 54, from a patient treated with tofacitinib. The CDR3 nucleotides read TGTACCAGCAGCCTTAACAATGAGCAGTTCTTC. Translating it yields CTSSLNNEQFF. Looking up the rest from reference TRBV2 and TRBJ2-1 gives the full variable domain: EPEVTQTPSHQVTQMGQEVILRCVPISNHLYFYWYRQILGQKVEFLVSFYNNEISEKSEIFDDQFSVERPDGSNFTLKIRSTKLEDSAMYFCTSSLNNEQFFGPGTRLTVL.